The 31 T cell receptor beta chains below were found in one sample sequenced in a study of T-cell memory formation after mild COVID-19. TCRdb redid the calling of the 5' RACE reads with MiXCR, one entry per CDR3 protein. This sample has around 140,000 distinct CDR3 sequences; 6% to 7% occur once, and the top ten carry around 1.9%. Sequenced: PBMCs or a T cell subset sorted from them (not recorded which). The source of these receptors is an adult woman who had mild COVID-19 (a few samples of this study predate the infection). Cell type and time point are not known.

Many counts were recorded for this clonotype. The rearrangement joins TRBV6-2 or TRBV6-3 to TRBJ1-2; TRBD1 agrees at 7 bases. The trim removed 5 bases at V and 4 bases at J, leaving 7 bases unmatched. The germline CDR1 and CDR2 sequences are MNHEY and SVGEGT. This CDR3 contains 14 residues. The CDR3 region is CASSPRQGSYGYTF. The CDR3 DNA reads as TGTGCCAGCAGTCCCCGACAGGGAAGCTATGGCTACACCTTC.

This clonotype was seen ten or more times. The chain uses TRBV5-1 and TRBJ2-3; 8 bases map to TRBD1. Germline trimming cut 0 bases from V and 1 base from J; bases unmatched to any gene: 16. The CDR3 extends over 20 amino acids. Germline-derived CDR1 and CDR2 are SGHRS and YFSETQ. This CDR3 reads CASSLAGVPAGGWGTDTQYF. The DNA for the CDR3 is TGCGCCAGCAGCTTGGCAGGGGTCCCGGCAGGGGGCTGGGGCACAGATACGCAGTATTTT.

In its sample, this clonotype was seen many times. V gene TRBV7-2 combines with J gene TRBJ2-7; perhaps TRBD2 as D (5 bases). CDR3 size: 12 residues. V was clipped by 3 bases and J by 6 bases, with 9 bases between them. Germline values: CDR1 SGHTA, CDR2 FQGNSA. The DNA of the CDR3 is TGTGCCAGCAGCTTTAGTCGGGGCGAGCAGTACTTC. As protein: CASSFSRGEQYF.

The chain links TRBV29-1 to TRBJ1-2; tentatively, D is TRBD1 (6 bases). The germline V gene has CDR1 SQVTM and CDR2 ANQGSEA. The CDR3 is made up of 13 amino acids. The V gene lost 4 bases and the J gene lost 4 bases, with 13 bases spanning the gap. In DNA form, the CDR3 reads TGCAGCGTTGGGGGGGCGAGAGGCTATGGCTACACCTTC. Its protein product is CSVGGARGYGYTF.

This clonotype was detected ten times or more. The gene calls are TRBV6-5 and TRBJ1-1, with 7 bases aligning to TRBD1. This CDR3 is built from 14 residues. Germline V gene data show CDR1 as MNHEY and CDR2 as SVGAGI. Losses at the gene ends were 5 bases for V and 6 bases for J; bases not matched to a gene: 9. The CDR3 DNA reads TGTGCCAGCAGTAGGACAGGAGGAAGGGCTGAAGCTTTCTTT. It codes for CASSRTGGRAEAFF.

This clonotype was counted ten times or more. The chain employs TRBV5-1 and TRBJ2-7; D is tentatively TRBD1 or TRBD2 (5 bases each). The CDR3 totals 15 residues. Trimming shortened V by 4 bases and J by 2 bases, and 16 bases separated the two germline ends. From germline, CDR1 is SGHRS and CDR2 YFSETQ. The CDR3 protein is CASSPGTAPTYEQYF. CDR3 DNA sequence: TGCGCCAGCAGCCCTGGGACGGCCCCAACCTACGAGCAGTACTTC. Variable domain in full (rest from reference TRBV5-1 and TRBJ2-7): KAGVTQTPRYLIKTRGQQVTLSCSPISGHRSVSWYQQTPGQGLQFLFEYFSETQRNKGNFPGRFSGRQFSNSRSEMNVSTLELGDSALYLCASSPGTAPTYEQYFGPGTRLTVT.

This chain connects TRBV15 to TRBJ1-5, with TRBD1 identical over 8 bases. The germline V gene has CDR1 LNHNV and CDR2 YYDKDF (reference sequence). CDR3 length equals 14 residues. V lost 7 bases and J lost 5; bases outside the gene matches: 7. CDR3 in DNA: TGTGCCACCAATGACAGGGGTCGAGATCAGCCCCAGCATTTT. It translates to CATNDRGRDQPQHF.

Only a few counts were recorded for this clonotype. J is TRBJ2-5 and V is TRBV2; the match to TRBD1 covers 9 bases. V trimming: 6 bases; J trimming: 1 base; junction bases outside the gene matches: 6. Germline CDR1 is SNHLY and CDR2 is FYNNEI. The CDR3 extends over 15 amino acids. The CDR3 reads CASSRDRAPQETQYF. The CDR3 region has the DNA TGTGCCAGCAGCCGGGACAGGGCACCCCAAGAGACCCAGTACTTC.

This clonotype was seen many times. The chain combines TRBV4-1 with TRBJ2-3, with 8 bases identical to TRBD2. CDR3 size: 16 residues. Germline V lookup: CDR1 MGHRA, CDR2 YSYEKL. The ends lost 1 base at V and 3 bases at J; junction bases unmatched: 6. CDR3 sequence: CASSQAWRGVTDTQYF. The CDR3 nucleotides read TGCGCCAGCAGCCAAGCATGGCGGGGGGTTACAGATACGCAGTATTTT.

This clonotype turned up a few times. The CDR3 spells CASSRGTNNEQFF. CDR3 DNA: TGTGCCAGCAGTCGAGGAACTAACAATGAGCAGTTCTTC. This rearrangement joins TRBV11-2 to TRBJ2-1, with D unclear. Germline CDR1 reads SGHAT; CDR2 reads FQNNGV. V was trimmed by 6 bases and J by 5 bases, leaving 11 bases between them. The CDR3 loop spans 13 amino acids.

Only a few counts were recorded for this clonotype. The chain joins TRBV4-2 to TRBJ1-2; D unresolved. CDR1 and CDR2 (germline): LGHNA, YNFKEQ. The CDR3 sequence is 15 residues long. V was clipped by 0 bases and J by 4 bases, with 12 bases between them. CDR3 coding DNA: TGTGCCAGCAGCCAAGATAGGAACGGCGTCTATGGCTACACCTTC. Protein product: CASSQDRNGVYGYTF.

This clonotype was counted many times. The chain joins TRBV18 to TRBJ2-2; a possible D gene is TRBD1 (6 bases). The V end was cut by 8 bases, the J end by 1 base, with 11 bases between. The CDR3 runs 14 residues. CDR1 KGHSH and CDR2 LQKENI come from the germline V gene. CDR3 nucleotide sequence: TGTGCCAGCCTTGAGGGACAGAACACCGGGGAGCTGTTTTTT. Its translation is CASLEGQNTGELFF.

This clonotype showed up many times. V gene TRBV12-3 or TRBV12-4 combines with J gene TRBJ2-3, with 9 nucleotides matching TRBD2. This CDR3 has 14 amino acids. J gave up 5 bases and V 4 bases, and 4 bases lay outside the gene matches. The CDR3 DNA reads TGTGCCAGCAGTTATAGCGGGGGTATAGATACGCAGTATTTT. This sequence encodes CASSYSGGIDTQYF.

V and J are TRBV7-8 and TRBJ2-7; D is tentatively TRBD1 or TRBD2 (6 bases each). The germline V gene encodes CDR1 SGHVS and CDR2 FQNEAQ. V lost 3 bases and J lost 4, with 16 bases in between. This CDR3 spans 15 amino acids. Here the CDR3 reads CASSLAQGTVYEQYF. CDR3 DNA sequence: TGTGCCAGCAGCTTGGCTCAGGGGACTGTATACGAGCAGTACTTC.

The rearrangement uses TRBV4-1 and TRBJ1-1; D ambiguous. V was pared by 1 base and J by 1 base, with 10 bases between. Germline V gene lookup returns CDR1 MGHRA and CDR2 YSYEKL. The CDR3 length is 15 residues. CDR3 in amino acids: CASSQGRGRNTEAFF. CDR3 nucleotides: TGCGCCAGCAGCCAAGGGCGAGGACGGAACACTGAAGCTTTCTTT.

The chain has TRBV18 and TRBJ2-1; 7 bases agree with TRBD2. Germline trimming cut 5 bases from V and 7 bases from J; bases unmatched to any gene: 14. The CDR3 is 16 amino acids. Germline CDR1 is KGHSH and CDR2 is LQKENI. The CDR3: CASSAPGLPFRNEQFF. The CDR3 nucleotides are TGTGCCAGCTCAGCGCCGGGACTACCTTTCCGGAATGAGCAGTTCTTC.

V and J are TRBV5-1 and TRBJ2-1, with D possibly being TRBD1 (7 bases). Germline V gene lookup returns CDR1 SGHRS and CDR2 YFSETQ. Trimming removed 4 bases from V and 9 bases from J, with 20 bases in between. The CDR3 is made up of 15 amino acids. CDR3 nucleotide sequence: TGCGCCAGCAGCCTCGAGGACAGGAGGGTAGGTGAGCAGTTCTTC. Its protein is CASSLEDRRVGEQFF. Complete variable domain (other parts from reference TRBV5-1 and TRBJ2-1): KAGVTQTPRYLIKTRGQQVTLSCSPISGHRSVSWYQQTPGQGLQFLFEYFSETQRNKGNFPGRFSGRQFSNSRSEMNVSTLELGDSALYLCASSLEDRRVGEQFFGPGTRLTVL.

CDR3 region: CASSTGAQYEQYF. The CDR3 nucleotides are TGTGCCTCATCGACAGGGGCCCAGTACGAGCAGTACTTC. The V call is TRBV30, the J call TRBJ2-7; 8 nucleotides match TRBD1. Germline CDR1 is GTSNPN and CDR2 is SVGIG (reference sequence). V gave up 7 bases and J gave up 4 bases; unmatched junction bases: 9. The CDR3 runs to 13 residues.

This clonotype has only a few counts. This chain uses TRBV15 with TRBJ1-4; no clear D. CDR1 is LNHNV, CDR2 YYDKDF, per germline (reference sequence). V was cut by 0 bases and J by 0 bases, with 5 bases left in between. The CDR3 length is 15 residues. The CDR3 spells CATSREPATNEKLFF. The DNA for the CDR3 is TGTGCCACCAGCAGAGAACCGGCAACTAATGAAAAACTGTTTTTT.

This clonotype was counted at least ten times. This chain uses TRBV6-5 with TRBJ1-3, with unresolved D. Germline loops: CDR1 MNHEY, CDR2 SVGAGI. The V end was cut by 10 bases, the J end by 0 bases, with 10 bases between. CDR3 length: 13 amino acids. This chain's CDR3 is CATGLISGNTIYF. CDR3 coding DNA: TGTGCCACTGGACTGATCTCTGGAAACACCATATATTTT.

There are many counts of this clonotype. The V gene is TRBV5-1, the J gene TRBJ1-6, with 7 bases matching TRBD1. The CDR3 is made up of 14 amino acids. CDR1 and CDR2 from the germline V gene are SGHRS and YFSETQ. Trimming removed 6 bases from V and 8 bases from J; junction bases left unmatched: 8. CDR3 protein: CASTLRQGDSPLHF. The CDR3 coding sequence is TGCGCCAGCACCCTTCGACAGGGCGATTCACCCCTCCACTTT.

This clonotype was picked up many times. V is TRBV20-1 and J is TRBJ1-1, with a tentative D call TRBD1 (6 bases). This CDR3 region has 14 residues. CDR1 and CDR2 from the germline V gene are DFQATT and SNEGSKA (reference sequence). Trimming cost V 4 bases and J 0 bases, with 12 bases left between them. The CDR3 protein is CSAKGVILNTEAFF. For the CDR3, the DNA is TGCAGTGCTAAGGGGGTGATACTGAACACTGAAGCTTTCTTT.

This clonotype was detected ten times or more. The V and J genes are TRBV5-5 and TRBJ1-6; D not certain. The CDR3 contains 15 residues. Trimming stripped 3 bases from V and 5 bases from J, with 12 bases between. Germline values: CDR1 SGHKS, CDR2 YYEKEE (reference sequence). This CDR3 is CASSWEGLHNSPLHF. The CDR3 DNA reads TGTGCCAGCAGCTGGGAAGGGCTCCATAATTCACCCCTCCACTTT.

This clonotype was detected a few times. This chain joins TRBV5-1 and TRBJ2-5, with D unclear. The germline V and J ends were trimmed by 1 base and 2 bases, with 9 bases remaining between them. This CDR3 comprises 14 residues. CDR1 and CDR2 from the germline V gene are SGHRS and YFSETQ. The CDR3 sequence: CASSLRSDQETQYF. The CDR3 nucleotides read TGCGCCAGCAGCTTGAGGTCAGATCAAGAGACCCAGTACTTC. Together with reference TRBV5-1 and TRBJ2-5, the CDR3 gives the full variable domain: KAGVTQTPRYLIKTRGQQVTLSCSPISGHRSVSWYQQTPGQGLQFLFEYFSETQRNKGNFPGRFSGRQFSNSRSEMNVSTLELGDSALYLCASSLRSDQETQYFGPGTRLLVL.

This clonotype was picked up many times. The chain joins TRBV14 to TRBJ2-5; D uncertain. This CDR3 comprises 16 residues. The V end was cut by 3 bases, the J end by 4 bases, with 18 bases between. Germline V gene data show CDR1 as SGHDN and CDR2 as FVKESK. The CDR3 region is CASSHSSGYFGETQYF. The CDR3 bases are TGTGCCAGCAGCCATTCCTCTGGGTACTTTGGAGAGACCCAGTACTTC.

The chain joins TRBV6-2 or TRBV6-3 to TRBJ2-1; TRBD2 matches 10 bases. Looked up from germline, CDR1 is MNHEY and CDR2 is SVGEGT. The ends lost 2 bases at V and 8 bases at J; junction bases unmatched: 6. This CDR3 has 15 residues. The CDR3 reads CASSYVLAGMYEQFF. CDR3 sequence (DNA): TGTGCCAGCAGTTACGTACTAGCGGGAATGTATGAGCAGTTCTTC.

In this sample, this clonotype turned up many times. The rearrangement uses TRBV4-2 and TRBJ1-6, with 7 bases that match TRBD1. This CDR3 spans 15 amino acids. In germline, CDR1 is LGHNA, CDR2 YNFKEQ. With 0 bases clipped from V and 7 bases from J, the junction kept 3 bases outside the gene matches. The CDR3 protein is CASSQEQGRNSPLHF. CDR3 bases: TGTGCCAGCAGCCAAGAACAGGGGCGCAATTCACCCCTCCACTTT.

This clonotype was detected many times. J is TRBJ1-2 and V is TRBV5-8, with no clear D. The CDR3 contains 15 residues. Germline V gene lookup returns CDR1 SGHTS and CDR2 YDEGEE. V lost 1 base to trimming and J lost 4 bases, with 14 bases between them. CDR3 residues: CASSLSRVLVYGYTF. The CDR3 DNA sequence: TGTGCCAGCAGCTTGTCCCGGGTTCTGGTCTATGGCTACACCTTC.

This clonotype was detected many times. The chain couples TRBV7-2 to TRBJ2-3; D not certain. The length of the CDR3 is 13 residues. From germline, CDR1 is SGHTA and CDR2 FQGNSA. V dropped 0 bases and J dropped 6 bases, with 7 bases sitting between them. CDR3 region: CASSLASMDTQYF. CDR3 nucleotides: TGTGCCAGCAGCTTAGCGAGTATGGATACGCAGTATTTT.

The chain has TRBV12-3 or TRBV12-4 and TRBJ1-5; no clear D gene. Deletions cut 5 bases from V and 7 bases from J, with 21 bases between. CDR3 length: 16 residues. CDR3 DNA sequence: TGTGCCAGCAGTCCCCGGGAATCGAGCCCTAAACAGCCCCAGCATTTT. This translates into CASSPRESSPKQPQHF.

This clonotype was recorded many times. This chain connects TRBV6-5 to TRBJ2-5; D gene unclear. Trimming removed 5 bases from V and 2 bases from J, with 9 bases in between. Germline CDR1 reads MNHEY; CDR2 reads SVGAGI. The CDR3 spans 13 residues. CDR3 DNA sequence: TGTGCCAGCAGTCACCAACCACAAGAGACCCAGTACTTC. Translation: CASSHQPQETQYF.